These 15 T cell receptor beta chains were sequenced from one sample in a study of T cells after somatic rescue of genetic block. Libraries were prepared by immunoSEQ multiplex PCR; TCRdb keeps only in-frame clonotypes and omits some of them. In the table there are approximately 67,000 clones, 92% of which are singletons. The source material was peripheral blood mononuclear cells (PBMCs). The origin of the receptors is a middle-aged man.

The chain has TRBV27 and TRBJ1-2; 9 bases fit TRBD1. Germline V gene data show CDR1 as MNHEY and CDR2 as SMNVEV (reference sequence). The V segment lost 6 bases and the J segment 8 bases; nucleotides outside the gene matches: 7. The CDR3 has 13 residues. This CDR3 reads CASRLGTGRGYTF. The DNA for the CDR3 is TGTGCCAGCAGGCTCGGGACAGGGAGGGGCTACACCTTC.

The chain is built from TRBV10-3 and TRBJ2-4; D assignment may be TRBD1 or TRBD2 (6 bases each). The CDR3 consists of 12 residues. V lost 8 bases and J lost 7, with 12 bases in between. Germline V gene lookup returns CDR1 ENHRY and CDR2 SYGVKD. CDR3 DNA sequence: TGTGCCATCGGGCCGGGGGCGAACATTCAGTACTTC. Translated: CAIGPGANIQYF.

The V call is TRBV4-1, the J call TRBJ2-7, with D uncertain. CDR1 is MGHRA, CDR2 YSYEKL, per germline. The length of the CDR3 is 13 residues. V was shortened by 4 bases and J by 4 bases, with 11 bases between the two germline ends. CDR3 in DNA: TGCGCCAGCAGCCCCACGACCCAATACGAGCAGTACTTC. The encoded protein is CASSPTTQYEQYF.

The chain uses TRBV7-9 and TRBJ2-5, with 7 positions matching TRBD1. CDR3 length: 14 residues. Unmatched junction bases numbered 3, after V lost 2 bases and J lost 3 bases. Germline lookup yields CDR1 SEHNR and CDR2 FQNEAQ (reference sequence). The CDR3 loop reads CASSLLDREETQYF. CDR3 sequence (DNA): TGTGCCAGCAGCTTATTAGACAGGGAAGAGACCCAGTACTTC.

The chain combines TRBV2 with TRBJ2-5; 9 bases agree with TRBD1. The CDR3 sequence is 12 residues long. CDR1 and CDR2 from the germline V gene are SNHLY and FYNNEI. J gave up 5 bases and V 8 bases, and 3 bases lay outside the gene matches. CDR3 sequence reads: CASSGTGETQYF. The CDR3 DNA sequence: TGTGCCAGCTCCGGGACAGGGGAGACCCAGTACTTC.

The chain combines TRBV9 with TRBJ2-5; TRBD2 matches at 13 bases. CDR3 length: 17 amino acids. The V gene end was trimmed by 0 bases and the J gene end by 2 bases; junction bases not matched to a gene: 4. Per germline, CDR1 SGDLS and CDR2 YYNGEE. CDR3: CASSVGGTSGTQETQYF. CDR3 nucleotides: TGTGCCAGCAGCGTAGGGGGGACTAGCGGGACTCAAGAGACCCAGTACTTC. The whole variable domain, remainder taken from reference TRBV9 and TRBJ2-5, is DSGVTQTPKHLITATGQRVTLRCSPRSGDLSVYWYQQSLDQGLQFLIQYYNGEERAKGNILERFSAQQFPDLHSELNLSSLELGDSALYFCASSVGGTSGTQETQYFGPGTRLLVL.

V is TRBV11-2 and J is TRBJ2-3; D unclear. Germline V CDR1 and CDR2: SGHAT, FQNNGV. The CDR3 runs 15 residues. Trimming stripped 5 bases from V and 0 bases from J, with 12 bases between. Written as DNA, the CDR3 is TGTGCCAGCAGCCCCGGGTCAGGAAGCACAGATACGCAGTATTTT. Residues: CASSPGSGSTDTQYF.

The chain couples TRBV7-2 to TRBJ2-5, with D hard to call. The J call may be faulty, since TRBJ2-7 better matches the DNA end. The CDR3 contains 13 residues. The germline V gene encodes CDR1 SGHTA and CDR2 FQGNSA. CDR3: CASSLSGSYEQYF. In DNA, the CDR3 is TGTGCCAGCAGCTTATCCGGGTCCTACGAGCAGTACTTC.

This chain links TRBV5-5 with TRBJ2-1, with 8 bases lining up with TRBD1. The length of the CDR3 is 19 residues. In germline, CDR1 is SGHKS, CDR2 YYEKEE (reference sequence). V gave up 0 bases and J gave up 10 bases; unmatched junction bases: 21. The CDR3 spells CASSLGTSGQGGYYSEQFF. CDR3 coding DNA: TGTGCCAGCAGCTTGGGTACGAGCGGACAGGGAGGTTATTATTCCGAGCAGTTCTTC. The variable domain in full, with the rest retrieved from reference TRBV5-5 and TRBJ2-1, is DAGVTQSPTHLIKTRGQQVTLRCSPISGHKSVSWYQQVLGQGPQFIFQYYEKEERGRGNFPDRFSARQFPNYSSELNVNALLLGDSALYLCASSLGTSGQGGYYSEQFFGPGTRLTVL.

The V gene is TRBV4-2, the J gene TRBJ2-5, with D uncertain. Germline CDR1 LGHNA, CDR2 YNFKEQ. Trimming removed 1 base at V and 0 bases at J, with 6 bases between. This CDR3 comprises 14 residues. The CDR3 DNA reads as TGTGCCAGCAGCCAAGCGCTATACCAAGAGACCCAGTACTTC. Its translation: CASSQALYQETQYF.

Here the CDR3 reads CAWSRDAWNEQFF. The DNA of the CDR3 is TGTGCCTGGAGCCGGGACGCGTGGAATGAGCAGTTCTTC. The V call is TRBV30, the J call TRBJ2-1, with D perhaps matching TRBD1 or TRBD2 (5 bases each). The CDR3 totals 13 residues. V was shortened by 3 bases and J by 7 bases, with 13 bases between the two germline ends. CDR1 GTSNPN and CDR2 SVGIG come from the germline V gene (reference sequence).

The chain carries TRBV2 and TRBJ2-7; TRBD1 aligns across 11 bases. CDR1 and CDR2 from the germline V gene are SNHLY and FYNNEI. CDR3 length equals 14 residues. V was clipped by 7 bases and J by 3 bases; unmatched bases: 5. The CDR3 here is CASIGQGASYEQYF. The CDR3 DNA follows: TGTGCCAGCATAGGACAGGGGGCAAGCTACGAGCAGTACTTC.

This sequence joins TRBV29-1 and TRBJ2-3, with 8 positions matching TRBD2. The CDR3 sequence is 18 residues long. The V and J ends lost 7 bases and 4 bases, in that order; junction bases with no gene match: 22. In germline, CDR1 is SQVTM, CDR2 ANQGSEA. The CDR3 protein is CSAGGGRSPTTSSDTQYF. CDR3 bases: TGCAGCGCTGGGGGCGGGAGGTCCCCCACAACTTCCTCAGATACGCAGTATTTT.

This chain links TRBV11-2 with TRBJ2-2; TRBD1 is a possible D gene (6 bases). In germline, CDR1 is SGHAT, CDR2 FQNNGV. The CDR3 spans 13 residues. Trimming removed 5 bases from V and 5 bases from J, with 9 bases in between. The CDR3: CASSPGQTGELFF. CDR3 nucleotide sequence: TGTGCCAGCAGCCCCGGACAGACCGGGGAGCTGTTTTTT.

The rearrangement uses TRBV9 and TRBJ2-5; 7 bases fit TRBD1. The germline CDR1 and CDR2 sequences are SGDLS and YYNGEE. Trimming took 0 bases from V and 2 from J; bases not matched to a gene: 4. The CDR3 has 15 residues. The CDR3, as DNA: TGTGCCAGCAGCGTAGGACAGGGAATTCAAGAGACCCAGTACTTC. Protein: CASSVGQGIQETQYF.